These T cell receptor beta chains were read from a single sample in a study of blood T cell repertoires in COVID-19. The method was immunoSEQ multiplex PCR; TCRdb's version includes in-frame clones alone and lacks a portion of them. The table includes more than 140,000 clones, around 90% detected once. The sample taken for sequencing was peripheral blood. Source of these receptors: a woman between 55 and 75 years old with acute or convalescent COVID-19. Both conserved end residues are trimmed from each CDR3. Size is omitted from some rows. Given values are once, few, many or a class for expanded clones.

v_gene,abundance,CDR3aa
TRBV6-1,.,ASSEFASGNTEAF
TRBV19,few,ASNPDRDGYGYT
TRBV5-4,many,ASSLSSSYEQY
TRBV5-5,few,ASSRTSGPDTQY
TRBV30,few,AWSVGSGIDQPQH
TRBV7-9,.,ASSLPIQGYEQY
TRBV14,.,ASSAGGFLGAF
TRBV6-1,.,ASSLDRAGDTQY
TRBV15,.,ATSRDRAGTYEQY
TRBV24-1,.,ATSDPDRATNEKLF
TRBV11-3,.,ASSFGVGTEAF
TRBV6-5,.,ASSRSGGQLDTQY
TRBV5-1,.,ASSLNGLTYPTDYGYT
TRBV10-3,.,AIMEALGETQY
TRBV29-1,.,SVELGNSNQPQH
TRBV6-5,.,ASRPQARNEKLF
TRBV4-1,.,ASSQGLIRGGLRETQY
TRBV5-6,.,ASSLIVGPSGANVLT
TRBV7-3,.,ASSLTSGSPVNTQY
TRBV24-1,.,ATSPSGGLSGANVLT
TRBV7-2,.,ASSFLTGGNEQY
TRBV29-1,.,SVSEGAGATQPQH
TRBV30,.,ACSGLAYNEQF
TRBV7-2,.,ASSAGQGYGYT
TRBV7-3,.,ASSASGHLEAF
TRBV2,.,ASRVQGAQTEAF
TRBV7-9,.,ASSSPPGGANTGELF
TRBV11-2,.,ASSQSIGTGPQPQH
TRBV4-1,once,ASSQDYGGGAGSGYT
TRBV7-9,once,ASSSTGRYTEAF
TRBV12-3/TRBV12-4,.,ASSLFSRGGYT
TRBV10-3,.,AISENRDNEQF
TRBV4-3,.,ASSQDRQGVYEQY
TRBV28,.,ASSTGLSGRNQPQH
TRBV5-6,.,ASSFLTAGGGDTQY
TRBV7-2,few,ASSPGQGPISYEQY
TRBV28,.,ASSFAVMSEKLF
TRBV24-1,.,ATSETTGGIPNEQF
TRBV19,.,ASFTGSSGNTIY
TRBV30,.,AYWDRVNDGYT
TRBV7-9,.,ASSPDTGEAF
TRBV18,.,ASSPGTGTNTEAF
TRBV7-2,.,ASSIDNSQIQPQH
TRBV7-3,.,ASSPNLAGGPSIQY
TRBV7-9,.,ASRGGQEAYEQY
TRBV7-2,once,ASSFNPQGQETQY
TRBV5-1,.,ASSPGTGGLNTEAF
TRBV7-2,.,ASSLDRDGGNEQF
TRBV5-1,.,ASSWTRTGLGETQY
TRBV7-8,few,ASRPNRGGNSPLH
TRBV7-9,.,ASSSNTGQETQY